This entry lists 3 T cell receptor beta chains sequenced from one sample in a study of OX40 agonist ivuxolimab in advanced cancers. Sequenced by immunoSEQ multiplex PCR; TCRdb stores in-frame clones only, minus some. The sample holds 70,000 to 95,000 clones, under 85% seen once. The sequencing used CD4+ or CD8+ T cells sorted from blood, collected in a trial of the OX40 agonist ivuxolimab. These TCRs come from an adult with an advanced solid tumor such as melanoma, head and neck, liver or kidney cancer.

J is TRBJ2-7 and V is TRBV5-4; TRBD2 might be the D (6 bases). Looked up from germline, CDR1 is SGHNT and CDR2 is YYREEE (reference sequence). The CDR3 totals 14 residues. V lost 1 base to trimming and J lost 3 bases, with 11 bases between them. Here the CDR3 reads CASSLWTTDYEQYF. DNA for the CDR3: TGTGCCAGCAGCTTGTGGACTACCGACTACGAGCAGTACTTC.

The CDR3 loop reads CASSVEGTSITDTQYF. CDR3 nucleotides: TGTGCCAGCAGCGTAGAGGGGACTAGTATCACAGATACGCAGTATTTT. The chain uses TRBV9 and TRBJ2-3; 8 bases align to TRBD2. Per germline, CDR1 SGDLS and CDR2 YYNGEE. CDR3 length: 16 residues. The ends lost 0 bases at V and 2 bases at J; junction bases unmatched: 5.

The chain employs TRBV2 and TRBJ2-5, with 10 bases that match TRBD2. The ends lost 10 bases at V and 4 bases at J; junction bases unmatched: 24. Germline-derived CDR1 and CDR2 are SNHLY and FYNNEI. This CDR3 contains 19 residues. CDR3 amino acids: CATLGVIAGGGRPRETQYF. As DNA, the CDR3 is TGTGCCACACTTGGAGTAATAGCGGGAGGAGGGAGACCAAGAGAGACCCAGTACTTC.